Described below is a single TCR beta chain sequence and its context. This record belongs to a study of OX40 agonist ivuxolimab in advanced cancers. Whole-study context: An agonistic anti-OX40 (CD134) antibody, ivuxolimab, was used to treat the patients.

Libraries were prepared by immunoSEQ multiplex PCR; TCRdb keeps only in-frame clonotypes and omits some of them. This sample has about 67,000 clones, with over 80% found just once. Systemic immunosuppression or autoimmune disease history was grounds to exclude patients. In germline, CDR1 is MDHEN, CDR2 SYDVKM. V gave up 0 bases and J gave up 3 bases; unmatched junction bases: 4. The length of the CDR3 is 16 residues. The clonotype comes from an adult with an advanced solid tumor such as melanoma, head and neck, liver or kidney cancer. The chain combines TRBV28 with TRBJ1-2, with 10 bases fitting TRBD1. Sequencing was performed on CD4+ or CD8+ T cells sorted from blood, taken in a trial of the OX40 agonist ivuxolimab. CDR3 DNA: TGTGCCAGCAGTTTATGGGGACAGGGGTTTTACTATGGCTACACCTTC. Its protein product is CASSLWGQGFYYGYTF.